This T cell receptor (beta chain) emerged from a study of blood T cell repertoires in COVID-19. At the level of the study: Acute and convalescent COVID-19 samples came from the United States, Italy and Spain.

Source study methods: Amplification of reference gene primers provided the estimated nucleated cell counts. Sequencing was performed with immunoSEQ multiplex PCR; in TCRdb, only in-frame clones are kept and a portion is missing. The D gene and trimming were derived from the DNA, and the V and J assignments and clone size from that table. This sample yields 200,000 to 250,000 clones, of which about four fifths are seen a single time; about 1.3% belongs to the top ten. Unmatched junction bases numbered 8, after V lost 3 bases and J lost 3 bases. The CDR3 length is 16 residues. Looked up from germline, CDR1 is MNHNS and CDR2 is SASEGT. Participant ages covered roughly 18 to 90 years across around 25 US areas. Participants were placed into cohorts based on the clinical history they reported.

The clonotype was recovered from a woman aged 40 to 50 with acute COVID-19. The sequenced sample consisted of PBMCs or T cells enriched from blood (not recorded which). The V and J genes are TRBV6-1 and TRBJ1-5, with 7 bases lining up with TRBD1. The CDR3 protein is CASSDDRDSHNQPQHF. CDR3 DNA: TGTGCCAGCAGTGATGACCGGGACAGCCACAATCAGCCCCAGCATTTT.